The 9 T cell receptor beta chains presented below share a single source sample, sequenced in a study of read filtering for tumor transcriptome and immune sequencing. This library used around 400 ng RNA and molecular barcoded adaptors spanning alpha/delta and beta/gamma chains. TCRdb re-called the reads with MiXCR, one entry per CDR3 protein. This table holds around 38,000 distinct CDR3 sequences, approximately 13% found once. Sequenced: a population of CD138-negative cells sorted from bone marrow. The origin of the receptors is a donor over 35 with multiple myeloma.

This clonotype was detected many times. The chain combines TRBV5-4 with TRBJ1-3; TRBD1 might be the D (5 bases). Between the trimmed V and J ends, which lost 4 bases and 2 bases, there was a span of 10 bases. The germline V gene encodes CDR1 SGHNT and CDR2 YYREEE (reference sequence). CDR3 length: 14 residues. The CDR3 protein is CASSLQGTGNTIYF. The CDR3 DNA follows: TGTGCCAGCAGCCTGCAGGGAACTGGAAACACCATATATTTT.

This clonotype was seen ten or more times. This chain links TRBV5-1 with TRBJ2-1, with D possibly matching TRBD1 (5 bases). Trimming shortened V by 0 bases and J by 1 base, and 8 bases separated the two germline ends. Per germline, CDR1 SGHRS and CDR2 YFSETQ. The CDR3 is 15 residues long. In nucleotides, the CDR3 is TGCGCCAGCAGCTTGGCAGGGCTATCCTACAATGAGCAGTTCTTC. Translated: CASSLAGLSYNEQFF. Using reference TRBV5-1 and TRBJ2-1 for the parts outside the CDR3, the full variable domain is KAGVTQTPRYLIKTRGQQVTLSCSPISGHRSVSWYQQTPGQGLQFLFEYFSETQRNKGNFPGRFSGRQFSNSRSEMNVSTLELGDSALYLCASSLAGLSYNEQFFGPGTRLTVL.

V gene TRBV28 combines with J gene TRBJ2-4; D call uncertain. The germline V gene has CDR1 MDHEN and CDR2 SYDVKM. Trimming stripped 7 bases from V and 12 bases from J, with 19 bases between. The CDR3 extends over 13 amino acids. In DNA form, the CDR3 reads TGTGCCAGCAACGGTAGGGCCAAAAACGCTCAGTACTTC. Translated, it gives CASNGRAKNAQYF.

The table lists this clonotype with many counts. This chain links TRBV7-9 with TRBJ2-7, with a tentative D call TRBD2 (5 bases). The CDR3 loop spans 14 amino acids. V was trimmed by 6 bases and J by 2 bases, leaving 14 bases between them. Germline V gives CDR1 SEHNR, CDR2 FQNEAQ (reference sequence). CDR3 coding DNA: TGTGCCAGCAGGAGGGATACGGGTACCTACGAGCAGTACTTC. Its translation: CASRRDTGTYEQYF.

J is TRBJ1-2 and V is TRBV20-1; TRBD1 matches at 7 bases. V shed 2 bases and J 4 bases; nucleotides not matched to a gene: 4. Germline V gives CDR1 DFQATT, CDR2 SNEGSKA (reference sequence). The CDR3 extends over 13 amino acids. CDR3 loop: CSARKTGSYGYTF. The CDR3 nucleotides are TGCAGTGCTAGAAAGACAGGGAGCTATGGCTACACCTTC.

This clonotype came up many times. This chain connects TRBV5-5 to TRBJ2-7; 8 bases agree with TRBD1. The CDR3 loop spans 14 amino acids. V was pared by 0 bases and J by 6 bases, with 5 bases of the junction left unmatched. Looked up from germline, CDR1 is SGHKS and CDR2 is YYEKEE (reference sequence). CDR3 sequence (DNA): TGTGCCAGCAGCTTGGAGGGACAGGAAGGCGAGCAGTACTTC. Protein product: CASSLEGQEGEQYF.

This clonotype was counted ten times or more. The chain carries TRBV4-1 and TRBJ2-7; tentatively, D is TRBD2 (6 bases). V was clipped by 0 bases and J by 5 bases, with 17 bases between them. This CDR3 spans 16 amino acids. Germline V lookup: CDR1 MGHRA, CDR2 YSYEKL. The CDR3 nucleotides are TGCGCCAGCAGCCAAGATTCAGCTCAAGCGGGTGACGAGCAGTACTTC. Translation gives CASSQDSAQAGDEQYF.

CDR3 bases: TGTGCCAGCAGACCAAGTCCGGGACAGGGGACATACAATGAGCAGTTCTTC. It is translated as CASRPSPGQGTYNEQFF. The J gene is TRBJ2-1, the V gene TRBV28; TRBD1 matches at 10 bases. The CDR3 extends over 17 amino acids. V was pared by 6 bases and J by 4 bases, with 12 bases of the junction left unmatched. Germline CDR1 and CDR2: MDHEN and SYDVKM.

In its sample, this clonotype was seen many times. This chain connects TRBV7-9 to TRBJ2-7; 7 bases fit TRBD1. The germline V gene encodes CDR1 SEHNR and CDR2 FQNEAQ (reference sequence). The CDR3 runs to 15 residues. J gave up 1 base and V 4 bases, and 7 bases lay outside the gene matches. Written as DNA, the CDR3 is TGTGCCAGCAGCTCCCGGGACAGTGGGTCCTACGAGCAGTACTTC. Translated, it gives CASSSRDSGSYEQYF. Combining the CDR3 with reference TRBV7-9 and TRBJ2-7 gives the whole variable domain DTGVSQNPRHKITKRGQNVTFRCDPISEHNRLYWYRQTLGQGPEFLTYFQNEAQLEKSRLLSDRFSAERPKGSFSTLEIQRTEQGDSAMYLCASSSRDSGSYEQYFGPGTRLTVT.